The entry below describes one TCR beta chain. This specimen comes from a study of immune characterization of retroperitoneal liposarcoma. Germline assignment: CDR1 MNHNS and CDR2 SASEGT. Trimming at V came to 3 bases and at J to 4 bases, leaving 7 bases not matched to a gene. The CDR3 is 16 residues long. From the PCR reads, TCRdb called clonotypes with MiXCR, one entry per CDR3 protein. The sample gives roughly 3,000 distinct CDR3 sequences, 40% to 50% of which show up once; around 50% is in the top ten. This clonotype originated in a male donor with retroperitoneal liposarcoma. The sequenced sample was tumor tissue. V is TRBV6-1 and J is TRBJ2-3; 10 bases map to TRBD2. This chain's CDR3 is CASSDGEREGADTQYF. The CDR3 bases are TGTGCCAGCAGTGATGGAGAGCGGGAGGGTGCAGATACGCAGTATTTT.